These T cell receptor beta chains were read from a single sample in a study of Ad26.COV2.S vaccination and SARS-CoV-2 variants. Sequencing was performed with immunoSEQ multiplex PCR; in TCRdb, only in-frame clones are kept and a portion is missing. The repertoire holds almost 400,000 clones, with over 75% as singletons. The material sequenced was peripheral blood, taken in a trial of Ad26.COV2.S vaccine versus placebo. Receptors were obtained from a person aged 18-65 years who received the Ad26.COV2.S COVID-19 vaccine or a placebo. Each CDR3 is given without its conserved first and last residue. Fields, in order: V gene, CDR3 protein.

V gene: TRBV7-8; CDR3 protein: ASSLRRTDTQY
V gene: TRBV30; CDR3 protein: AWSDRPGSRDGYT
V gene: TRBV15; CDR3 protein: ATSRDVDSGANVLT
V gene: TRBV6-4; CDR3 protein: ASSDSTSGSNEQF
V gene: TRBV6-1; CDR3 protein: ASSEALRAGDSPLH
V gene: TRBV5-1; CDR3 protein: ASSLFGTGGNEKLF
V gene: TRBV27; CDR3 protein: ASNPGQGRMVETQY
V gene: TRBV5-1; CDR3 protein: ASSQGGNEKLF
V gene: TRBV6-5; CDR3 protein: ASSYSMGSSYEQY
V gene: TRBV4-2; CDR3 protein: ASSPGAGIGNTIY
V gene: TRBV19; CDR3 protein: ASGTGNQPQH
V gene: TRBV6-5; CDR3 protein: ASNKQGSNQPQH
V gene: TRBV27; CDR3 protein: ASSLGQVDEQF
V gene: TRBV28; CDR3 protein: ASALSGEHYEQY
V gene: TRBV7-2; CDR3 protein: ASSLWGQETQY
V gene: TRBV7-8; CDR3 protein: ASSSPDIPGPT
V gene: TRBV2; CDR3 protein: ASSDGVQSPLH
V gene: TRBV28; CDR3 protein: ASTPGGRIYGYT
V gene: TRBV10-3; CDR3 protein: AIMRISGNEQF
V gene: TRBV29-1; CDR3 protein: SAAPGQPYEQY
V gene: TRBV7-8; CDR3 protein: ASSLVAGSGNTIY
V gene: TRBV13; CDR3 protein: ASSSDRIGNTIY
V gene: TRBV19; CDR3 protein: ASSGTSGSSGGEQY
V gene: TRBV10-3; CDR3 protein: AIMTPGQGIEEQY
V gene: TRBV30; CDR3 protein: AWSVAGGWRQPQH